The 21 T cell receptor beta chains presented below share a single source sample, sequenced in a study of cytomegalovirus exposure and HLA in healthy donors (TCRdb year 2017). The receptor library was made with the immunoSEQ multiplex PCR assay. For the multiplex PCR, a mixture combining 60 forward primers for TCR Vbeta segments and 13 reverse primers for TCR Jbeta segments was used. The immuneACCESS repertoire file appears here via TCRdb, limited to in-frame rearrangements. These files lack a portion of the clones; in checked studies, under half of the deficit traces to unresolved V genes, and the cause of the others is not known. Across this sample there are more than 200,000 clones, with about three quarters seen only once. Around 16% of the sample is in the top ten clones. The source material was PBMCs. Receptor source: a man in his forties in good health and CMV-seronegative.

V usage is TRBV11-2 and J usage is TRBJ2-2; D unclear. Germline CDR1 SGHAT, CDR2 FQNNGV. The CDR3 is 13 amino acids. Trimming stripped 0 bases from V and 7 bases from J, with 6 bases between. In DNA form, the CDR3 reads TGTGCCAGCAGCTTAGATTCCGGCGGGGAGCTGTTTTTT. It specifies CASSLDSGGELFF.

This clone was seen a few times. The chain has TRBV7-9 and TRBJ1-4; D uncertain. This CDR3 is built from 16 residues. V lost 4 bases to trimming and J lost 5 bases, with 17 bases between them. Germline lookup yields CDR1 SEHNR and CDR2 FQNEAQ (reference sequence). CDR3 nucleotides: TGTGCCAGCAGCTCCGAGTGGGGAGACCCGAATGAAAAACTGTTTTTT. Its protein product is CASSSEWGDPNEKLFF.

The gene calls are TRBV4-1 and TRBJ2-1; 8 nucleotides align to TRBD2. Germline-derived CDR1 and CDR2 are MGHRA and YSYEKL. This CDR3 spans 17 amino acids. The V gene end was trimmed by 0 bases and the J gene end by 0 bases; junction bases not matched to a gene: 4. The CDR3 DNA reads TGCGCCAGCAGCCAAGATCGGGAGGGAAGCTCCTACAATGAGCAGTTCTTC. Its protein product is CASSQDREGSSYNEQFF.

Written as DNA, the CDR3 is TGCGCCAGCAGCCAAGGTGTGGGCTTTAACTATGGCTACACCTTC. This gives the protein CASSQGVGFNYGYTF. The chain couples TRBV4-3 to TRBJ1-2; D call uncertain. The CDR3 loop spans 15 amino acids. V lost 1 base, J lost 1 base, and 10 bases lay in between. Germline CDR1 and CDR2: LGHNA and YSLEER.

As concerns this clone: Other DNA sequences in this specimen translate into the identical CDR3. CDR3: CASSLGPDTQYF. In nucleotides, the CDR3 is TGTGCCAGCAGCTTAGGGCCAGATACGCAGTATTTT. The rearrangement links TRBV7-2 to TRBJ2-3, with D unresolved. Per the germline V gene, CDR1 is SGHTA and CDR2 is FQGNSA. Between the trimmed V and J ends, which lost 1 base and 4 bases, there was a span of 3 bases. This CDR3 region has 12 residues.

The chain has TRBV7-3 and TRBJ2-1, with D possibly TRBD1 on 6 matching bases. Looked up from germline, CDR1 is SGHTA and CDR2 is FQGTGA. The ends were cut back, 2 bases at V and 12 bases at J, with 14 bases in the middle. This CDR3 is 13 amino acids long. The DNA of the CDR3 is TGTGCCAGCAGCTTATCACAGGGTACTGTGCAGTTCTTC. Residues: CASSLSQGTVQFF.

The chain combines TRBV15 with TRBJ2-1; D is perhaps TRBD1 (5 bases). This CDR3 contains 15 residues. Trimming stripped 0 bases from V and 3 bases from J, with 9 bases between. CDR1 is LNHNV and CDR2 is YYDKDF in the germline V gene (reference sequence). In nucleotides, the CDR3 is TGTGCCACCAGCAGAGATAGGGGCCGCTACAATGAGCAGTTCTTC. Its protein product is CATSRDRGRYNEQFF.

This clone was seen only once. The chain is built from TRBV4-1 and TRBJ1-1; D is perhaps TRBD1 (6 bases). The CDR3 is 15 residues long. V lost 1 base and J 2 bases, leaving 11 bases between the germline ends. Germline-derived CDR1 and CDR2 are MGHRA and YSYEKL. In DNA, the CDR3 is TGCGCCAGCAGCCAAGGCGGACAGTCAAACACTGAAGCTTTCTTT. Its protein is CASSQGGQSNTEAFF.

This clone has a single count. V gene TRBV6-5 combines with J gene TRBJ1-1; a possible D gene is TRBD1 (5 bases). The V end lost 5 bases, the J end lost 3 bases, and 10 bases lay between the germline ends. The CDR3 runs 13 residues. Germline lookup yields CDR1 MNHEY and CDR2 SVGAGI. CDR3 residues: CASSDGGDTEAFF. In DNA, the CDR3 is TGTGCCAGCAGTGACGGGGGGGACACTGAAGCTTTCTTT.

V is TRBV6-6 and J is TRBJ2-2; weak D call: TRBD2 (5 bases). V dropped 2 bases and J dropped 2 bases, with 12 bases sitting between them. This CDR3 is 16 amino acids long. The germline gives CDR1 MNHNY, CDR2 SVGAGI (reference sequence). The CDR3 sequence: CASSYGRTLNTGELFF. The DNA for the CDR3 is TGTGCCAGCAGTTACGGCCGGACTCTTAACACCGGGGAGCTGTTTTTT.

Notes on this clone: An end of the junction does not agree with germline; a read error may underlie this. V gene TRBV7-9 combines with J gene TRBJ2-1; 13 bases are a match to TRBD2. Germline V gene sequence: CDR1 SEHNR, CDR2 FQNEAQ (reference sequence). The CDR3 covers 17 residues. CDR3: CSSSYPPGLAGSNEQFF. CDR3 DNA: TGTTCCAGCAGCTACCCCCCGGGACTAGCGGGATCGAATGAGCAGTTCTTC.

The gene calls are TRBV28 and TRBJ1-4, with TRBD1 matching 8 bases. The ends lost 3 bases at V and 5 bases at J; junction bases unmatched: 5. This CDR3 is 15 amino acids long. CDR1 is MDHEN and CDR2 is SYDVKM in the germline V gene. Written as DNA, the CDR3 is TGTGCCAGCAGTTTCGGACAGGGACGAAATGAAAAACTGTTTTTT. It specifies CASSFGQGRNEKLFF.

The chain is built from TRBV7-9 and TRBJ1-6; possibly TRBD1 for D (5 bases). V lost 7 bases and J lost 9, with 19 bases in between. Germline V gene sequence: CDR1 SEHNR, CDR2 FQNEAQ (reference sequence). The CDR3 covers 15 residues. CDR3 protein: CASTNSGDGASPLHF. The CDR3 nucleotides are TGTGCCAGCACAAACTCGGGGGACGGAGCTTCACCCCTCCACTTT.

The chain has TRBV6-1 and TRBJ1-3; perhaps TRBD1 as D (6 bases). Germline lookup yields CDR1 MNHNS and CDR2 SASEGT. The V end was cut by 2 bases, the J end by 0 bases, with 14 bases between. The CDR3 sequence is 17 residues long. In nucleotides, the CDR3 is TGTGCCAGCAGTGAACACCAGGGAGGGGGCTCTGGAAACACCATATATTTT. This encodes CASSEHQGGGSGNTIYF.

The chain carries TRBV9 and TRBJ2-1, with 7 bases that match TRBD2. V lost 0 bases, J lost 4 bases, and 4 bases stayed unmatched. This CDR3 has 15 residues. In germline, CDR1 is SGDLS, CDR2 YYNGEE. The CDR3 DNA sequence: TGTGCCAGCAGCGTAGCTTTGCGGGGGTACAATGAGCAGTTCTTC. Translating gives CASSVALRGYNEQFF.

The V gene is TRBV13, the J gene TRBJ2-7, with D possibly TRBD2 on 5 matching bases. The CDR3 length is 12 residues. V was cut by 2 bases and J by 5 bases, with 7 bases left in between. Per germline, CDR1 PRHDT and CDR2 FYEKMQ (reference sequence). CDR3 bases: TGTGCCAGCAGCTTATACGGGGACGAGCAGTACTTC. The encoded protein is CASSLYGDEQYF.

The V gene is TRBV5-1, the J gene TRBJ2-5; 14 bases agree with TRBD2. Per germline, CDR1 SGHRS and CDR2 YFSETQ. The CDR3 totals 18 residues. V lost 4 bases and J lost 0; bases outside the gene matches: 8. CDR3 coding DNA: TGCGCCAGCAGCGATGGACTAGCGGGGGGCCTGTACCAAGAGACCCAGTACTTC. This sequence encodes CASSDGLAGGLYQETQYF.

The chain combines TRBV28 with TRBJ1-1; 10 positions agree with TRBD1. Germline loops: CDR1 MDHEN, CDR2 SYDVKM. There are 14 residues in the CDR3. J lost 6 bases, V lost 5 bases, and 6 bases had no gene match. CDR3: CASSPPGQGPEAFF. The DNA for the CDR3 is TGTGCCAGCAGTCCGCCGGGACAGGGGCCTGAAGCTTTCTTT.

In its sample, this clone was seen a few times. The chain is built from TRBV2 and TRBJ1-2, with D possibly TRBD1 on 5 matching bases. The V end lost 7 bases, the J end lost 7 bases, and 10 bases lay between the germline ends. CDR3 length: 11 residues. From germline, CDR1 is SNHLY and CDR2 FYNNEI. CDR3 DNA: TGTGCCAGCAATGGAGGGACTGGCTACACCTTC. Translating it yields CASNGGTGYTF.

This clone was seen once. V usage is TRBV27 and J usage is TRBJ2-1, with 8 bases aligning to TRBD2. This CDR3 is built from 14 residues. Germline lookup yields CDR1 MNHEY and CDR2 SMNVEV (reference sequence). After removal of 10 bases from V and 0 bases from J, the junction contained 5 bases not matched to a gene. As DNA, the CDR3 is TGTGCCACCTTAGCGGGAAGCTCCTACAATGAGCAGTTCTTC. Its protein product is CATLAGSSYNEQFF.

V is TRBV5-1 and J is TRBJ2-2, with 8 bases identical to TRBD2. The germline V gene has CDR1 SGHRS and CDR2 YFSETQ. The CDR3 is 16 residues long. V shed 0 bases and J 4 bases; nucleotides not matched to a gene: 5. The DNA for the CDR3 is TGCGCCAGCAGCTTGGTGCGGGGGGATGGCACCGGGGAGCTGTTTTTT. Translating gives CASSLVRGDGTGELFF.